Listed below are T cell receptor beta chains from one sample, sequenced in a study of T cells in Graves' hyperthyroidism and ophthalmopathy. MiXCR was run by TCRdb on the multiplex PCR reads, yielding one entry per CDR3 protein. The repertoire holds roughly 380,000 distinct CDR3 sequences, with roughly 13% as singletons. The sequenced material came from blood. These receptors all stem from a man aged 25 to 45 with Graves' hyperthyroidism that later progressed to Graves' ophthalmopathy. Both conserved end residues are trimmed from each CDR3. The order of the fields is clone size, V gene, CDR3 protein. Not every row has a clone size; where given, it reads once, few, many or a size class.

>many|TRBV7-8
ASSLRDRALAEAF
>few|TRBV4-1
ASSHGDRDWIDEQF
>many|TRBV3-1
ASSQEGTGAQETQY
>many|TRBV20-1
SARLAGNVGELF
>many|TRBV28
ASSFSYREAYEQY
>many|TRBV4-2
ASSQFQGLSNEQF
>many|TRBV6-6
ASSYGGPRYGYT
>many|TRBV12-5
ASGLLVRGYYGYT
>many|TRBV3-1
ASSQVDRVEAGELF
>NA|TRBV25-1
ASSDPLAGGNNEQF
>NA|TRBV5-1
ASSLLDRAFGSPLH
>NA|TRBV11-2
ASGSYNPPLH
>NA|TRBV6-5
ASSYSGAGGKNEQF
>many|TRBV20-1
SARPPREGTQY
>NA|TRBV5-5
ASSSTGDSYNEQF
>NA|TRBV7-9
ASSLGTPLYEQY
>few|TRBV12-3/TRBV12-4
ASSLSLPTQH
>many|TRBV5-1
ASSLAGQGTTDTQY
>few|TRBV24-1
ATSEAGGHQPQH
>NA|TRBV13
ASSLELAGGYEQY
>few|TRBV25-1
ASSSTGQNSPLH
>many|TRBV28
ASRGSGGTDTQY
>few|TRBV12-3/TRBV12-4
ASSLPGAWNEQF
>few|TRBV7-6
ASSPSPTRLGYTIY
>many|TRBV7-9
ASSLWTDEQY
>NA|TRBV5-1
ASSLVPGAGNTGELF
>many|TRBV5-1
ASSLAAGSTDTQY
>many|TRBV7-9
ASSLAQGVGEQY
>few|TRBV28
ASSFSGGSEKLF
>many|TRBV29-1
SVDRAALTEAF
>few|TRBV5-4
ASSLEQLSYNEQF
>many|TRBV2
ASRRQGIDEQY
>NA|TRBV4-1
ASSQEWGQGQPQH
>few|TRBV19
ASSIDLWLDEAF
>few|TRBV13
ASSRWTGGVDIQY
>few|TRBV5-1
ASSLAGAVDVEKLF
>many|TRBV11-2
ASSLDGSYEKLF
>many|TRBV6-1
ASSAPRGGLYNEQF
>many|TRBV11-3
ASSLGADTGELF
>many|TRBV29-1
SVRRDTYNEQF
>few|TRBV7-9
ASSSHWGLAGTTGELF